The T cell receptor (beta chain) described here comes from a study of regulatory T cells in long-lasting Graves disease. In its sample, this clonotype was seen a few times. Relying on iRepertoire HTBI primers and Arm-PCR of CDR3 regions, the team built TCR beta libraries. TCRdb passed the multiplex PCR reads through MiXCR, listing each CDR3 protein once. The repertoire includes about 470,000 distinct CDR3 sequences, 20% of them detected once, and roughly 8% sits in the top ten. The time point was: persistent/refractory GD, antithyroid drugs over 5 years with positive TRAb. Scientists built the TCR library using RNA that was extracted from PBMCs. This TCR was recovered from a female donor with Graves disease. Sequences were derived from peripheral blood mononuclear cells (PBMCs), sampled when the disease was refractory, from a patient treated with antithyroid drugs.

The CDR3 region has the DNA TGTGCCAGCAGTTTCTTCTCTAGCACAGATACGCAGTATTTT. Translation gives CASSFFSSTDTQYF. The chain joins TRBV27 to TRBJ2-3; D not resolved. The CDR3 runs 14 residues. Germline-derived CDR1 and CDR2 are MNHEY and SMNVEV (reference sequence). Trimming shortened V by 3 bases and J by 0 bases, and 7 bases separated the two germline ends.